This TCR beta chain was identified during a study of blood T cells in healthy people across ages. A sample-barcoded 5' primer and a J-beta primer mix were used in a second PCR of about 7 to 11 cycles. In TCRdb, the 5' RACE reads were re-called with MiXCR into one record per CDR3 protein. The data hold approximately 1.5 million distinct CDR3 sequences, with about 31% observed a single time. Many counts were recorded for this clonotype. The CDR3 spans 13 residues. V was pared by 4 bases and J by 3 bases, with 13 bases between. Germline CDR1 is SQVTM and CDR2 is ANQGSEA. Material for sequencing was blood. The clonotype comes from a woman aged 25 to 45 in good health. The V and J genes are TRBV29-1 and TRBJ2-7, with a weak D call TRBD2 (6 bases). CDR3 amino acids: CSVGYGGFYEQYF. Here the CDR3 DNA reads TGCAGCGTTGGGTACGGGGGTTTCTACGAGCAGTACTTC.